The 10 T cell receptor beta chains below all came from one sample that was sequenced in a study of radiation and T cells in renal cell carcinoma (dated by TCRdb to the early 2020s). Library generation was performed with the immunoSEQ multiplex PCR assay. In TCRdb, the immuneACCESS table is reduced to in-frame sequences with V and J assigned. These tables do not hold every clone; where another copy was compared, an unresolved V gene accounts for under half, and the others remain unexplained. This sample gives 90,000 to 100,000 clones in total; around 80% of them show up just once. Of the sample, 6.5% to 8% is held by the ten largest clones. Interpreted using the paper, the time point label stands for: blood 4 weeks post-SBRT, at nephrectomy. The label giving this sample's treatment or condition can be read as: 15 Gy SBRT to primary tumor, nephrectomy 4 weeks later. The sequencing here drew on blood, taken from a patient whose treatment included radiotherapy and nephrectomy. The source is a man in his fifties or sixties with renal cell carcinoma.

Of note for this clone: One end of the junction varies from germline; a read error may be responsible. J is TRBJ1-2 and V is TRBV4-1; 10 bases align to TRBD1. The CDR3 is made up of 17 amino acids. Germline V gene data show CDR1 as MGHRA and CDR2 as YSYEKL. This CDR3 reads CASSQDPGQGINGGHTF. The CDR3, as DNA: TGCGCCAGCAGCCAAGATCCGGGACAGGGGATTAATGGTGGCCACACCTTC.

A word on this clone: Other nucleotide sequences in the sample specify the same CDR3. The J gene is TRBJ2-7, the V gene TRBV7-2; D perhaps matches TRBD1 (5 bases). This CDR3 has 12 residues. From germline, CDR1 is SGHTA and CDR2 FQGNSA. V lost 2 bases to trimming and J lost 4 bases, with 6 bases between them. The CDR3 DNA is TGTGCCAGCAGCTTACAGGGATACGAGCAGTACTTC. It translates to CASSLQGYEQYF.

The chain recombines TRBV5-1 with TRBJ1-1; possibly TRBD1 for D (5 bases). CDR1 is SGHRS and CDR2 is YFSETQ in the germline V gene. The V end lost 2 bases, the J end lost 0 bases, and 14 bases lay between the germline ends. The CDR3 contains 16 residues. The CDR3 bases are TGCGCCAGCAGCTTTTCAGGGAAACGGATGAACACTGAAGCTTTCTTT. Translated, it gives CASSFSGKRMNTEAFF.

V and J are TRBV11-1 and TRBJ2-7, with TRBD1 matching over 8 bases. V lost 5 bases and J lost 3; bases outside the gene matches: 12. Germline V lookup: CDR1 SGHAT, CDR2 FQDESV (reference sequence). The CDR3 covers 16 residues. CDR3 sequence: CASSPERTGRYYEQYF. As DNA, the CDR3 is TGTGCCAGCAGCCCAGAACGGACAGGGCGATACTACGAGCAGTACTTC.

The J gene is TRBJ2-3, the V gene TRBV7-9, with 7 bases matching TRBD2. V gave up 10 bases and J gave up 2 bases; unmatched junction bases: 9. This CDR3 region has 14 residues. Germline CDR1 is SEHNR and CDR2 is FQNEAQ (reference sequence). The CDR3 reads CATSNGGTTDTQYF. The CDR3 coding sequence is TGTGCCACGTCAAACGGGGGGACCACAGATACGCAGTATTTT.

This rearrangement joins TRBV11-2 to TRBJ2-3, with a tentative D call TRBD1 (6 bases). CDR3 size: 11 residues. The germline CDR1 and CDR2 sequences are SGHAT and FQNNGV. The V end lost 6 bases, the J end lost 8 bases, and 9 bases lay between the germline ends. This CDR3 is CASSRGSTQYF. DNA for the CDR3: TGTGCCAGCAGTAGGGGGAGTACGCAGTATTTT.

A single count supports this clone. The V and J genes are TRBV4-3 and TRBJ1-3, with a tentative D call TRBD1 (6 bases). CDR1 and CDR2 (germline): LGHNA, YSLEER. The CDR3 totals 15 residues. V was pared by 0 bases and J by 7 bases, with 13 bases between. The chain's CDR3 is CASSQDHQGWNTIYF. The CDR3 DNA sequence: TGCGCCAGCAGCCAAGATCACCAGGGGTGGAACACCATATATTTT.

V gene TRBV9 combines with J gene TRBJ2-1; 7 bases map to TRBD2. V was pared by 3 bases and J by 5 bases, with 11 bases of the junction left unmatched. The CDR3 extends over 16 amino acids. CDR1 and CDR2 from the germline V gene are SGDLS and YYNGEE. CDR3 in DNA: TGTGCCAGCAGCGCACGAGGCGGGAGCGGCAACAATGAGCAGTTCTTC. Translating it yields CASSARGGSGNNEQFF.

This sequence joins TRBV30 and TRBJ1-6; D perhaps matches TRBD1 (6 bases). Germline V gene sequence: CDR1 GTSNPN, CDR2 SVGIG (reference sequence). Trimming removed 3 bases from V and 8 bases from J, with 11 bases in between. This CDR3 region has 13 residues. The CDR3 loop reads CAWRKRGDSPLHF. The CDR3 bases are TGTGCCTGGAGGAAGAGGGGGGATTCACCCCTCCACTTT.

The chain uses TRBV11-2 and TRBJ2-5; TRBD2 matches 15 bases. Germline V gives CDR1 SGHAT, CDR2 FQNNGV. V shed 6 bases and J 4 bases; nucleotides not matched to a gene: 3. The CDR3 covers 15 residues. CDR3: CASSRTSGRGETQYF. DNA for the CDR3: TGTGCCAGCAGTCGGACTAGCGGGAGGGGAGAGACCCAGTACTTC. The full variable domain, in which reference TRBV11-2 and TRBJ2-5 provide the parts outside the CDR3, is EAGVAQSPRYKIIEKRQSVAFWCNPISGHATLYWYQQILGQGPKLLIQFQNNGVVDDSQLPKDRFSAERLKGVDSTLKIQPAKLEDSAVYLCASSRTSGRGETQYFGPGTRLLVL.